The rows below give T cell receptor beta chains drawn from one sample of a study of high-grade serous ovarian cancer treatment subgroups. Method: immunoSEQ multiplex PCR; TCRdb's copy keeps in-frame clones and lacks some. Seen here are about 1,900 clones, 82% observed once, and the top ten hold 7.8%. Sequenced input: tumor tissue. Receptor source: a human donor with high-grade serous ovarian cancer. CDR3s include the opening cysteine and the closing phenylalanine or tryptophan. A D gene is named only where the DNA matches it firmly. Size values are once, few and many counts, or a class for expanded clones, and some rows have none.

size	D	J	V	DNA	CDR3
.	TRBD1	TRBJ1-6	TRBV10-3	TGTGCCACCAGGGGGTTCCTCGATAACTATAATTCACCCCTCCACTTT	CATRGFLDNYNSPLHF
.	.	TRBJ1-3	TRBV13	TGTGCCAGCAGCTTAGAAAGGGGTAACACCATATATTTT	CASSLERGNTIYF
.	TRBD2	TRBJ2-3	TRBV9	TGTGCCAGCAGCGTTGGAGCGGGGGGAGGGGATACGCAGTATTTT	CASSVGAGGGDTQYF
.	TRBD1	TRBJ2-2	TRBV10-3	TGTGCCATCAGTGTACAGGGGGCCGTCGGGGAGCTGTTTTTT	CAISVQGAVGELFF
.	TRBD1	TRBJ1-5	TRBV7-8	TGTGCCAGCAGCCCTATCGACAGGGCAAACAATCAGCCCCAGCATTTT	CASSPIDRANNQPQHF
.	.	TRBJ2-1	TRBV19	TGTGCCAGTAGTTCGCTTGGATCCTACAATGAGCAGTTCTTC	CASSSLGSYNEQFF
few	.	TRBJ1-2	TRBV4-2	TGTGCCAGCAGCCAAGACAGCCCTCGCTATGGCTACACCTTC	CASSQDSPRYGYTF
few	TRBD2	TRBJ2-3	TRBV2	TGTGCCAGCAGTGTTGAGCGGGGGGCGGGGGATACGCAGTATTTT	CASSVERGAGDTQYF
.	TRBD1	TRBJ2-7	TRBV7-2	TGTGCCAGCAGCCAGGACAGGGACAACGAGCAGTACTTC	CASSQDRDNEQYF
.	TRBD2	TRBJ2-5	TRBV9	TGTGCCAGCAGCCCCGGGACTAGAAGATTACAAGAGACCCAGTACTTC	CASSPGTRRLQETQYF
few	.	TRBJ1-4	TRBV9	TGTGCCAGCAGCGTAGAATCCGGTTGGGGAAAACTGTTTTTT	CASSVESGWGKLFF
.	TRBD2	TRBJ2-1	TRBV9	TGTGCCAGCACCGTTAGCGGGGGGAGCTCCTACAATGAGCAGTTCTTC	CASTVSGGSSYNEQFF
once	.	TRBJ2-1	TRBV7-8	TGTGCCAGCAGCTTAGGGTGGCGGGGCAATGAGCAGTTCTTC	CASSLGWRGNEQFF
.	TRBD2	TRBJ2-7	TRBV5-1	TGCGCCAGCAGCTCGAGTTTGCAGCGGGACTCCTACGAGCAGTACTTC	CASSSSLQRDSYEQYF
.	.	TRBJ1-2	TRBV6-5	TGTGCCAGCAGTTACCGCAGGGGAGGTTATGGCTACACCTTC	CASSYRRGGYGYTF
once	.	TRBJ2-3	TRBV18	TGTGCCAGCTCCCCGGAGGCAAATACGCAGTATTTT	CASSPEANTQYF
.	.	TRBJ1-4	TRBV7-2	TGTGCCAGCAGCTCAAGGGGGACTAATGAAAAACTGTTTTTT	CASSSRGTNEKLFF
.	TRBD2	TRBJ2-1	TRBV7-2	TGTGCCAGCACCAAGCGGGGGGCAATACATGAGCAGTTCTTC	CASTKRGAIHEQFF
.	TRBD1	TRBJ1-1	TRBV5-1	TGCGCCAGCAGCTTGGGGACAGGGATTGAGGCTTTCTTT	CASSLGTGIEAFF
.	TRBD1	TRBJ2-1	TRBV6-5	TGTGCCAGCTGGACAGGGAGTAACGAGGAGCAGTTCTTC	CASWTGSNEEQFF
.	.	TRBJ2-1	TRBV4-2	TGTGCCAGCAGCCAAGAAGGAGCTAGTCTAGGTTTCAATGAGCAGTTCTTC	CASSQEGASLGFNEQFF
.	.	TRBJ2-3	TRBV21-1	TGTGCCAGCAGCATCCTGGGTACGCAGTATTTT	CASSILGTQYF